Listed below are T cell receptor beta chains from one sample, sequenced in a study of beta chain features in type 1 diabetes. Sequenced by immunoSEQ multiplex PCR; TCRdb stores in-frame clones only, minus some. The sample includes over 600,000 clones, 12% of them seen just once. The sequenced sample was naive CD4+ T cells from blood. The receptor source for this set is a man under 40 with type 1 diabetes. Each CDR3 is given with its conserved first and last residue. The D gene is left open where the match is weak. Clone sizes are given selectively: once, few, many, or a class where the clone is expanded.

CDR3aa | CDR3nt | v_gene | d_gene | j_gene | abundance
CASTSRGGELFF | TGTGCCAGCACTAGCCGGGGCGGGGAGCTGTTTTTT | TRBV27 | NA | TRBJ2-2 | NA
CASSPSDLYTQYF | TGTGCCAGCTCACCCTCGGACCTTTACACGCAGTACTTC | TRBV18 | NA | TRBJ2-7 | few
CASSSTGEQPQHF | TGTGCCAGCAGCTCAACAGGGGAACAGCCCCAGCATTTT | TRBV7-8 | TRBD1 | TRBJ1-5 | NA
CASSVRDRDVETQYF | TGTGCCAGCAGTGTCCGGGACAGGGATGTAGAGACCCAGTACTTC | TRBV6-1 | TRBD1 | TRBJ2-5 | few
CASSRRLAAYNEQFF | TGTGCCAGCAGTCGACGACTAGCGGCCTACAATGAGCAGTTCTTC | TRBV2 | TRBD2 | TRBJ2-1 | NA
CAISGTVSYEQYF | TGTGCCATCAGTGGGACAGTCTCCTACGAGCAGTACTTC | TRBV10-3 | NA | TRBJ2-7 | once
CASSAMRGSPSTDTQYF | TGTGCCAGCAGCGCTATGCGGGGCAGCCCTAGCACAGATACGCAGTATTTT | TRBV7-2 | NA | TRBJ2-3 | few
CASGPNRLAGPYNEQFF | TGTGCTAGTGGTCCAAACCGTCTAGCGGGGCCCTACAATGAGCAGTTCTTC | TRBV12-5 | TRBD2 | TRBJ2-1 | NA
CASSSTGGFYGYTF | TGTGCCAGCAGCTCGACAGGGGGCTTCTATGGCTACACCTTC | TRBV11-3 | TRBD1 | TRBJ1-2 | NA
CASSERANEKLFF | TGTGCCAGCAGTGAGCGAGCCAATGAAAAACTGTTTTTT | TRBV6-1 | NA | TRBJ1-4 | few
CASMGETGWATEAFF | TGTGCCAGCATGGGAGAAACTGGGTGGGCCACTGAAGCTTTCTTT | TRBV7-2 | NA | TRBJ1-1 | few
CASSARGRKDTDTQYF | TGCGCCAGCAGCGCGCGAGGACGGAAGGACACAGATACGCAGTATTTT | TRBV5-1 | NA | TRBJ2-3 | NA
CASSDDFNEQYF | TGTGCCAGCAGTGATGACTTTAACGAGCAGTACTTC | TRBV25-1 | NA | TRBJ2-7 | few
CASGDSGANVLTF | TGTGCCAGTGGGGACTCTGGGGCCAACGTCCTGACTTTC | TRBV2 | NA | TRBJ2-6 | few
CASRGQENDNVLTF | TGTGCCAGTCGAGGACAGGAGAATGACAACGTCCTGACTTTC | TRBV19 | TRBD1 | TRBJ2-6 | NA
CASSQGTPGQQEKLFF | TGCGCCAGCAGCCAAGGGACCCCGGGTCAGCAGGAAAAACTGTTTTTT | TRBV4-3 | NA | TRBJ1-4 | NA
CASTLAGSYNEQFF | TGTGCCAGCACCTTAGCGGGGTCCTACAATGAGCAGTTCTTC | TRBV5-6 | TRBD2 | TRBJ2-1 | NA
CASSTGYTEAFF | TGTGCCAGCAGCACAGGGTACACTGAAGCTTTCTTT | TRBV7-9 | NA | TRBJ1-1 | few
CASSPDPVYGYTF | TGTGCCAGCTCTCCGGATCCAGTCTATGGCTACACCTTC | TRBV18 | NA | TRBJ1-2 | NA
CASSLNGMMSYGYTF | TGTGCCAGCAGTTTAAACGGGATGATGAGCTATGGCTACACCTTC | TRBV27 | NA | TRBJ1-2 | few
CASRTSGGIVDTQYF | TGTGCCTCAAGGACTAGCGGGGGGATTGTGGATACGCAGTATTTT | TRBV10-3 | TRBD2 | TRBJ2-3 | NA
CASSIRGPTEAFF | TGTGCCAGTAGTATACGGGGGCCCACTGAAGCTTTCTTT | TRBV19 | NA | TRBJ1-1 | NA
CASSIQGYGYTF | TGTGCCAGCAGCATCCAGGGGTACGGCTACACCTTC | TRBV7-8 | NA | TRBJ1-2 | NA
CASATLRGHSGNTIYF | TGTGCCAGCGCTACCCTCAGGGGCCACTCTGGAAACACCATATATTTT | TRBV7-9 | NA | TRBJ1-3 | NA
CSVVSQGYGYTF | TGCAGCGTTGTTTCTCAAGGCTATGGCTACACCTTC | TRBV29-1 | NA | TRBJ1-2 | NA
CASGLTGGGTEAFF | TGTGCCAGCGGGTTAACAGGGGGCGGCACTGAAGCTTTCTTT | TRBV2 | TRBD1 | TRBJ1-1 | few
CAWSVPQGAGDTQYF | TGTGCCTGGAGTGTACCACAGGGGGCCGGAGATACGCAGTATTTT | TRBV30 | TRBD1 | TRBJ2-3 | NA